Shown below are 26 T cell receptor beta chains from a single sample sequenced in a study of cytomegalovirus exposure and HLA in healthy donors. Primers for the PCR totalled 60 Vbeta and 13 Jbeta. The table came from immunoSEQ multiplex PCR; TCRdb's copy has only in-frame clones and leaves some out. The sample gives about 160,000 clones, roughly 85% of which show up once; 1% is in the top ten. Sequenced material: PBMCs. The source is a boy aged 2 to 10 in good health and CMV-seronegative.

This rearrangement joins TRBV29-1 to TRBJ2-5, with a possible D match to TRBD2 (5 bases). Germline V gene lookup returns CDR1 SQVTM and CDR2 ANQGSEA. Trimming cost V 6 bases and J 5 bases, with 16 bases left between them. The CDR3 consists of 13 residues. In nucleotides, the CDR3 is TGCAGCGTCGGCGGGCTAAACGGGGAGACCCAGTACTTC. It codes for CSVGGLNGETQYF.

This chain connects TRBV4-1 to TRBJ2-6; D might be TRBD1 (6 bases). Germline assignment: CDR1 MGHRA and CDR2 YSYEKL. V lost 8 bases and J 0 bases, leaving 11 bases between the germline ends. The CDR3 loop spans 15 amino acids. CDR3 nucleotides: TGCGCCAGCCAGGGACAAGGCTCTGGGGCCAACGTCCTGACTTTC. Translated, it gives CASQGQGSGANVLTF.

The chain uses TRBV28 and TRBJ2-2; 7 bases line up with TRBD1. The trim removed 6 bases at V and 5 bases at J, leaving 6 bases unmatched. The germline V gene has CDR1 MDHEN and CDR2 SYDVKM. This CDR3 has 14 residues. The chain's CDR3 is CASRRGLKTGELFF. CDR3 sequence (DNA): TGTGCCAGCAGAAGGGGGCTTAAGACCGGGGAGCTGTTTTTT.

The gene calls are TRBV9 and TRBJ2-1; tentatively, D is TRBD2 (5 bases). The CDR3 has 15 residues. In germline, CDR1 is SGDLS, CDR2 YYNGEE. Trimming stripped 4 bases from V and 1 base from J, with 12 bases between. CDR3 DNA sequence: TGTGCCAGCAGCCCTTCGGGGAATTCCTACAATGAGCAGTTCTTC. Amino acids: CASSPSGNSYNEQFF.

For the CDR3, the DNA is TGCGCCAGCAGCTTCTCTAGCGGGAGACCTGGCAATGAGCAGTTCTTC. Translating gives CASSFSSGRPGNEQFF. V and J are TRBV5-1 and TRBJ2-1, with TRBD2 matching 10 bases. V gave up 2 bases and J gave up 6 bases; unmatched junction bases: 8. There are 16 residues in the CDR3. Germline V CDR1 and CDR2: SGHRS, YFSETQ.

J is TRBJ1-1 and V is TRBV19; D unresolved. The CDR3 runs 13 residues. The V gene lost 1 base and the J gene lost 4 bases, with 7 bases spanning the gap. Germline V lookup: CDR1 LNHDA, CDR2 SQIVND (reference sequence). The CDR3 loop is CASSIGTTTEAFF. The CDR3, as DNA: TGTGCCAGTAGTATAGGTACTACCACTGAAGCTTTCTTT.

There are a few counts of this clone. The chain joins TRBV15 to TRBJ2-2; 10 positions agree with TRBD1. With V trimmed by 6 bases and J by 2 bases, 9 bases remained unmatched. Germline CDR1 and CDR2: LNHNV and YYDKDF (reference sequence). The CDR3 has 17 amino acids. The CDR3 loop reads CATSASGTGVNTGELFF. CDR3 coding DNA: TGTGCCACCAGTGCCTCCGGGACAGGGGTCAACACCGGGGAGCTGTTTTTT.

The chain employs TRBV6-1 and TRBJ2-7, with TRBD2 as a possible D gene (6 bases). CDR3 length equals 13 residues. Germline V gene sequence: CDR1 MNHNS, CDR2 SASEGT. The V and J ends lost 4 bases and 5 bases respectively, with 12 bases between them. CDR3 loop: CASSGLGYDEQYV. DNA of the CDR3: TGTGCCAGCAGTGGACTAGGTTATGACGAGCAGTACGTC.

V usage is TRBV9 and J usage is TRBJ1-3; 7 nucleotides align to TRBD1. The V segment lost 3 bases and the J segment 2 bases; nucleotides outside the gene matches: 5. The germline gives CDR1 SGDLS, CDR2 YYNGEE. The CDR3 runs 15 residues. The CDR3 is CASSAMGQTGNTIYF. The DNA of the CDR3 is TGTGCCAGCAGCGCAATGGGACAGACTGGAAACACCATATATTTT.

This clone turned up a few times. The chain employs TRBV29-1 and TRBJ1-4, with 8 bases aligning to TRBD1. This CDR3 is 14 amino acids long. J lost 8 bases, V lost 4 bases, and 9 bases had no gene match. Germline V gene sequence: CDR1 SQVTM, CDR2 ANQGSEA. CDR3 protein: CSVASQGVEEKLFF. In DNA form, the CDR3 reads TGCAGCGTTGCTTCACAGGGGGTTGAGGAAAAACTGTTTTTT.

The V gene is TRBV28, the J gene TRBJ2-7, with 7 bases aligning to TRBD2. CDR3 size: 15 residues. The trim removed 2 bases at V and 0 bases at J, leaving 4 bases unmatched. Germline assignment: CDR1 MDHEN and CDR2 SYDVKM. CDR3 sequence reads: CASSLTSVSSYEQYF. The CDR3 DNA reads as TGTGCCAGCAGTTTAACTAGCGTTAGCTCCTACGAGCAGTACTTC.

The gene calls are TRBV27 and TRBJ2-5; TRBD1 matches 7 bases. CDR1 MNHEY and CDR2 SMNVEV come from the germline V gene (reference sequence). V was pared by 0 bases and J by 6 bases, with 4 bases of the junction left unmatched. CDR3 length: 14 amino acids. The CDR3 nucleotides are TGTGCCAGCAGTTTATCAGGGGGCGCGAAGACCCAGTACTTC. Its protein product is CASSLSGGAKTQYF.

This clone came up once. The chain is built from TRBV28 and TRBJ1-3; 12 positions agree with TRBD1. Per germline, CDR1 MDHEN and CDR2 SYDVKM. The CDR3 is made up of 16 amino acids. The trim removed 5 bases at V and 2 bases at J, leaving 4 bases unmatched. CDR3 nucleotides: TGTGCCAGCAGTAGCCGGGACAGGGGGCCTGGAAACACCATATATTTT. As protein: CASSSRDRGPGNTIYF.

The rearrangement joins TRBV2 to TRBJ2-1, with 10 bases matching TRBD1. The V and J ends lost 4 bases and 2 bases, in that order; junction bases with no gene match: 8. CDR1 is SNHLY, CDR2 FYNNEI, per germline. There are 17 residues in the CDR3. CDR3 in amino acids: CASSARAGTGAYNEQFF. CDR3 sequence (DNA): TGTGCCAGCAGTGCAAGAGCCGGGACAGGGGCCTACAATGAGCAGTTCTTC.

V usage is TRBV28 and J usage is TRBJ2-7; tentative D call: TRBD2 (5 bases). The germline V gene has CDR1 MDHEN and CDR2 SYDVKM. The V end was cut by 5 bases, the J end by 4 bases, with 15 bases between. The CDR3 runs 14 residues. The CDR3 DNA is TGTGCCAGCAGTCTCCGCCGGGGTCATTACGAGCAGTACGTC. Translation: CASSLRRGHYEQYV.

This clone turned up a few times. The chain links TRBV29-1 to TRBJ1-2; 9 nucleotides align to TRBD1. The CDR3 sequence is 18 residues long. CDR1 is SQVTM, CDR2 ANQGSEA, per germline. Germline trimming cut 3 bases from V and 5 bases from J; bases unmatched to any gene: 19. The CDR3 reads CSVDGRSTGGEGRYGYTF. In DNA, the CDR3 is TGCAGCGTTGATGGGAGATCTACAGGGGGCGAAGGGAGATATGGCTACACCTTC.

This clone showed up just once. In DNA form, the CDR3 reads TGTGCCAGCAGACAGAACGGACTAGCGGGAGACGAGCAGTACTTC. Translating gives CASRQNGLAGDEQYF. J is TRBJ2-7 and V is TRBV6-5; TRBD2 agrees at 13 bases. The CDR3 runs 15 residues. Germline-derived CDR1 and CDR2 are MNHEY and SVGAGI. Trimming took 6 bases from V and 5 from J; bases not matched to a gene: 7.

This clone has a single count. The chain has TRBV19 and TRBJ1-1; D uncertain. The CDR3 is 15 amino acids. V was cut by 8 bases and J by 0 bases, with 16 bases left in between. The germline gives CDR1 LNHDA, CDR2 SQIVND (reference sequence). The CDR3, as DNA: TGTGCCAGTCTGGGAGAAGGACGGATGAACACTGAAGCTTTCTTT. Translation gives CASLGEGRMNTEAFF.

Notes on this clone: Other DNA sequences from this sample encode an identical CDR3 as well. The V call is TRBV6-1, the J call TRBJ2-5, with TRBD1 matching over 7 bases. The ends lost 1 base at V and 5 bases at J; junction bases unmatched: 4. The germline V gene has CDR1 MNHNS and CDR2 SASEGT. This CDR3 contains 14 residues. CDR3 residues: CASSEGGGGETQYF. For the CDR3, the DNA is TGTGCCAGCAGTGAAGGAGGGGGCGGGGAGACCCAGTACTTC.

V and J are TRBV11-2 and TRBJ2-7; 8 nucleotides agree with TRBD1. CDR1 and CDR2 from the germline V gene are SGHAT and FQNNGV. This CDR3 region has 13 residues. V lost 6 bases, J lost 5 bases, and 6 bases stayed unmatched. CDR3 sequence (DNA): TGTGCCAGCAGGAGGACAGGGTCCCACGAGCAGTACTTC. Translating it yields CASRRTGSHEQYF.

This rearrangement joins TRBV7-8 to TRBJ1-4; 7 positions match TRBD1. This CDR3 comprises 15 residues. V was pared by 6 bases and J by 7 bases, with 11 bases of the junction left unmatched. Germline V gene data show CDR1 as SGHVS and CDR2 as FQNEAQ. The DNA for the CDR3 is TGTGCCAGCAGTCAGGGGGGTGGGGATGGTGAAAAACTGTTTTTT. Translating it yields CASSQGGGDGEKLFF.

The chain has TRBV6-1 and TRBJ2-4, with D perhaps matching TRBD2 (7 bases). V dropped 0 bases and J dropped 8 bases, with 11 bases sitting between them. The CDR3 has 14 amino acids. The germline V gene encodes CDR1 MNHNS and CDR2 SASEGT. CDR3 coding DNA: TGTGCCAGCAGTGAAGCGGGGGGGGCGGACATTCAGTACTTC. This codes for CASSEAGGADIQYF.

The chain links TRBV7-9 to TRBJ1-2, with 7 bases that match TRBD1. There are 15 residues in the CDR3. With 4 bases clipped from V and 2 bases from J, the junction kept 7 bases outside the gene matches. The germline gives CDR1 SEHNR, CDR2 FQNEAQ (reference sequence). The CDR3 region has the DNA TGTGCCAGCAGCTCGAACAGGGGTCGGAACTATGGCTACACCTTC. This translates into CASSSNRGRNYGYTF.

This clone was observed once. The V and J genes are TRBV27 and TRBJ2-7; TRBD1 is a possible D gene (6 bases). Trimming removed 5 bases from V and 0 bases from J, with 11 bases in between. The CDR3 covers 14 residues. Germline-derived CDR1 and CDR2 are MNHEY and SMNVEV (reference sequence). The CDR3 DNA reads as TGTGCCAGCAGTCCTTGGGGGCCCTCCTACGAGCAGTACTTC. Protein product: CASSPWGPSYEQYF.

The chain carries TRBV10-3 and TRBJ2-1, with 9 nucleotides matching TRBD2. Germline V lookup: CDR1 ENHRY, CDR2 SYGVKD. The CDR3 covers 14 residues. V was clipped by 7 bases and J by 8 bases; unmatched bases: 9. CDR3 sequence reads: CAIKLTSGVDEQFF. CDR3 coding DNA: TGTGCCATCAAATTGACTAGCGGTGTCGATGAGCAGTTCTTC.

The chain uses TRBV21-1 and TRBJ2-5; the table's D call of TRBD2 was not tested on the DNA. TRBV21-1 is designated a pseudogene. This CDR3 has 16 residues. The CDR3 reads CASSKGLAGLQETQYF. The CDR3 DNA follows: TGTGCCAGCAGCAAAGGACTAGCGGGATTACAAGAGACCCAGTACTTC.